This TCR beta chain appears in the sequencing data of a study of cytomegalovirus exposure and HLA in healthy donors. Study overall: Genotyping of 398 donors showed that about 79% belonged to the Caucasian-associated ancestry cluster.

Per the germline V gene, CDR1 is MNHNS and CDR2 is SASEGT. The CDR3 spans 15 residues. V lost 7 bases to trimming and J lost 1 base, with 14 bases between them. Primers included in the PCR were 60 Vbeta and 13 Jbeta primers. The table came from immunoSEQ multiplex PCR; TCRdb's copy has only in-frame clones and leaves some out. The data show around 280,000 clones, roughly 90% seen once. The sequencing sample was made of PBMCs. The sequence came from a woman under 30 in good health and CMV-seronegative. The chain has TRBV6-1 and TRBJ1-5; D might be TRBD1 (5 bases). CDR3: CASMGGSISNQPQHF. In DNA form, the CDR3 reads TGTGCCAGCATGGGGGGGTCAATCAGCAATCAGCCCCAGCATTTT.